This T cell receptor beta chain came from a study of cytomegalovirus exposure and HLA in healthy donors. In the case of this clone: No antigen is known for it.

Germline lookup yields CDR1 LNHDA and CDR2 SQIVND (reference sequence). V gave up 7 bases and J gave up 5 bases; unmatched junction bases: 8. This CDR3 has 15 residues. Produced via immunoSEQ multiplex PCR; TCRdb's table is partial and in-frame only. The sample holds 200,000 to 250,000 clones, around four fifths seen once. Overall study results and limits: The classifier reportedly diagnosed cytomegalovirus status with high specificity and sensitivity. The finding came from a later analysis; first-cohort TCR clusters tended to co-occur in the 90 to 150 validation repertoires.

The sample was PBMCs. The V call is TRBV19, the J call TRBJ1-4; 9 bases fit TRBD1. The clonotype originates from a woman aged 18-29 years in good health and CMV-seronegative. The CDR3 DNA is TGTGCCAGTACGGGGATCGGGACAGGGAATGAAAAACTGTTTTTT. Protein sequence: CASTGIGTGNEKLFF.